This entry concerns a single TCR beta chain. This record belongs to a study of blood T cell repertoires in COVID-19. Across the study: Acute and convalescent COVID-19 specimens originated in the United States, Italy and Spain.

Per the original data handling: Cell counts per sample came from amplifying reference gene primers. The table came from immunoSEQ multiplex PCR; TCRdb's copy has only in-frame clones and leaves some out. V and J calls and clone size are as listed in that table; D and trimming were resolved from the DNA. The data contain 250,000 to 300,000 clones, more than 85% of them singletons. The CDR3 runs to 13 residues. In germline, CDR1 is SGHAT, CDR2 FQNNGV. V lost 0 bases and J 5 bases, leaving 6 bases between the germline ends. This TCR was recovered from a woman aged 25 to 39 with COVID-19, enrolled during active disease. The sequencing sample was made of peripheral blood. J is TRBJ2-3 and V is TRBV11-2; D is unresolved. CDR3 loop: CASSLDSGDTQYF. The CDR3 DNA reads TGTGCCAGCAGCTTAGACTCGGGAGATACGCAGTATTTT. The full variable domain, completed using reference TRBV11-2 and TRBJ2-3, is EAGVAQSPRYKIIEKRQSVAFWCNPISGHATLYWYQQILGQGPKLLIQFQNNGVVDDSQLPKDRFSAERLKGVDSTLKIQPAKLEDSAVYLCASSLDSGDTQYFGPGTRLTVL.